This TCR beta chain came from a study of regulatory T cells in long-lasting Graves disease. With respect to this clonotype: Its specificity is unknown.

The V gene lost 0 bases and the J gene lost 0 bases, with 14 bases spanning the gap. This CDR3 has 17 amino acids. Germline V lookup: CDR1 MNHEY, CDR2 SVGAGI. Construction of the TCR beta libraries employed iRepertoire HTBI primers in conjunction with Arm-PCR of CDR3 regions. TCRdb independently ran MiXCR on the multiplex PCR reads; one entry per CDR3 protein. The sample lists 350,000 to 450,000 distinct CDR3 sequences, about 15% occurring once. Time point here: newly diagnosed GD, antithyroid drugs for less than 3 months. RNA extracted from PBMCs served as the sequencing template. Study-level results: There were preferences for TRBV28, TRBJ1-2 and TRBJ2-5 in persistent disease.

This sample was also put to use in a study of T cells in Graves' hyperthyroidism and ophthalmopathy. According to that study: Diagnostic assessment was based on clinical symptoms, serum thyroxine and TRAb, thyroid ultrasound and orbital computed tomography.

V and J are TRBV6-5 and TRBJ1-1; D possibly corresponds to TRBD1 (5 bases). The input for sequencing was peripheral blood mononuclear cells (PBMCs), taken at new diagnosis, from a patient treated with antithyroid drugs. The sequence was obtained from a woman in her twenties or thirties with Graves disease. The CDR3 loop is CASSYSGGVSLNTEAFF. CDR3 nucleotides: TGTGCCAGCAGTTACTCGGGGGGGGTCAGTTTGAACACTGAAGCTTTCTTT.